These 32 T cell receptor beta chains were all obtained from the same sample, sequenced in a study of cytotoxic CD8 clonotypes in ibrutinib-treated CLL. Here immunoSEQ multiplex PCR was the method, and the copy in TCRdb shows in-frame clones only, minus some. The repertoire holds about 49,000 clones, with approximately 50% as singletons. The input for sequencing was PBMCs, taken after 12 months of ibrutinib treatment. Receptor source: a human donor with chronic lymphocytic leukemia.

This clone occurred once. An end of the junction does not agree with germline; a read error may underlie this. V usage is TRBV27 and J usage is TRBJ1-4, with a possible D match to TRBD1 (5 bases). The CDR3 totals 15 residues. Germline CDR1 and CDR2: MNHEY and SMNVEV (reference sequence). This chain's CDR3 is CVSSWGGEPSEKLFF. For the CDR3, the DNA is TGTGTCAGCAGTTGGGGGGGGGAACCGAGTGAAAAACTGTTTTTT.

This sequence joins TRBV11-1 and TRBJ2-5; D ambiguous. The ends were cut back, 1 base at V and 5 bases at J, with 11 bases in the middle. Germline CDR1 SGHAT, CDR2 FQDESV (reference sequence). The CDR3 length is 14 residues. The CDR3 bases are TGTGCCAGCAGCTTAGGAGACTCGGTGGAGACCCAGTACTTC. Translation: CASSLGDSVETQYF.

The chain carries TRBV5-1 and TRBJ2-3; TRBD1 aligns across 8 bases. The CDR3 totals 14 residues. Germline-derived CDR1 and CDR2 are SGHRS and YFSETQ. Trimming cost V 4 bases and J 3 bases; bases outside gene matches: 4. CDR3 nucleotide sequence: TGCGCCAGCAGCAACACAGGGGGAACAGATACGCAGTATTTT. Translated, it gives CASSNTGGTDTQYF.

The chain links TRBV6-1 to TRBJ2-7; D could derive from TRBD1 or TRBD2 (5 bases each). The CDR3 length is 13 residues. Trimming took 6 bases from V and 3 from J, leaving 12 bases between them. From germline, CDR1 is MNHNS and CDR2 SASEGT. For the CDR3, the DNA is TGTGCCAGCAGGCCGGGACGGGGCTACGAGCAGTACTTC. It specifies CASRPGRGYEQYF.

The rearrangement joins TRBV11-3 to TRBJ2-1; D assignment may be TRBD1 or TRBD2 (5 bases each). V dropped 7 bases and J dropped 5 bases, with 12 bases sitting between them. Germline-derived CDR1 and CDR2 are SGHNT and YENEEA. CDR3 length: 13 amino acids. This chain's CDR3 is CASTGDRNNEQFF. The CDR3 DNA reads TGTGCCAGCACCGGGGACCGAAACAATGAGCAGTTCTTC.

This clone was recorded a few times. The chain carries TRBV19 and TRBJ1-5; 10 positions agree with TRBD1. The CDR3 covers 14 residues. V gave up 9 bases and J gave up 6 bases; unmatched junction bases: 8. The V gene's germline CDR1 is LNHDA and CDR2 SQIVND (reference sequence). The CDR3 DNA is TGTGCCAGCGGGGACAGGGGTTTGCGTCAGCCCCAGCATTTT. Amino acid sequence: CASGDRGLRQPQHF.

This chain joins TRBV5-1 and TRBJ2-3, with 11 bases that match TRBD2. Germline CDR1 reads SGHRS; CDR2 reads YFSETQ. J was trimmed by 0 bases and V by 3 bases; bases with no gene match: 3. CDR3 size: 16 residues. CDR3 region: CASSSTSGSSTDTQYF. The CDR3 DNA follows: TGCGCCAGCAGCTCCACTAGCGGGAGTAGCACAGATACGCAGTATTTT.

The chain couples TRBV7-8 to TRBJ1-3; D is unresolved. The CDR3 spans 17 residues. Trimming removed 0 bases at V and 0 bases at J, with 12 bases between. From germline, CDR1 is SGHVS and CDR2 FQNEAQ. The CDR3 spells CASSLALGWSSGNTIYF. The CDR3 bases are TGTGCCAGCAGCTTAGCGTTGGGCTGGAGCTCTGGAAACACCATATATTTT.

This clone occurred a few times. This CDR3 reads CSVGPDNNEQFF. In DNA, the CDR3 is TGCAGCGTTGGTCCGGACAACAATGAGCAGTTCTTC. The chain carries TRBV29-1 and TRBJ2-1; D perhaps matches TRBD1 (5 bases). Deletions cut 4 bases from V and 5 bases from J, with 9 bases between. Per germline, CDR1 SQVTM and CDR2 ANQGSEA. This CDR3 comprises 12 residues.

This clone was detected once. The V call is TRBV11-3, the J call TRBJ2-1; D assignment may be TRBD1 or TRBD2 (5 bases each). V was trimmed by 6 bases and J by 10 bases, leaving 19 bases between them. This CDR3 is built from 14 residues. Germline V CDR1 and CDR2: SGHNT, YENEEA. CDR3 protein: CASRLLGEAEEQFF. The CDR3, as DNA: TGTGCCAGCAGACTCCTAGGGGAAGCGGAGGAGCAGTTCTTC.

This clone was observed a few times. This chain links TRBV6-1 with TRBJ1-5; unclear D gene. The CDR3 spans 14 residues. Germline lookup yields CDR1 MNHNS and CDR2 SASEGT. Trimming took 4 bases from V and 3 from J, leaving 10 bases between them. The CDR3 loop reads CASSVRTINQPQHF. The CDR3 DNA reads as TGTGCCAGCAGTGTAAGGACCATCAATCAGCCCCAGCATTTT.

V and J are TRBV2 and TRBJ2-3, with D maybe TRBD1 (5 bases). V gave up 8 bases and J gave up 0 bases, with 12 bases separating them. The CDR3 spans 14 residues. Germline CDR1 is SNHLY and CDR2 is FYNNEI. CDR3 nucleotides: TGTGCCAGCCAAACAGGCTATAGCACAGATACGCAGTATTTT. This codes for CASQTGYSTDTQYF.

The J gene is TRBJ2-5, the V gene TRBV7-2; 9 positions match TRBD2. CDR1 is SGHTA and CDR2 is FQGNSA in the germline V gene. This CDR3 is 14 amino acids long. V dropped 4 bases and J dropped 4; count of bases not matched to a gene: 4. The CDR3: CASSSGLAGETQYF. The CDR3 region has the DNA TGTGCCAGCAGCTCGGGACTAGCAGGAGAGACCCAGTACTTC.

This clone was seen once. This chain connects TRBV25-1 to TRBJ2-7; D might be TRBD2 (6 bases). Trimming cost V 7 bases and J 0 bases, with 13 bases left between them. CDR3 length: 14 residues. Germline loops: CDR1 MGHDK, CDR2 SYGVNS. CDR3 DNA sequence: TGTGCCAGCACCCGGGGGACCAACTCCTACGAGCAGTACTTC. As protein: CASTRGTNSYEQYF.

The rearrangement joins TRBV4-1 to TRBJ2-3, with D possibly being TRBD2 (6 bases). There are 15 residues in the CDR3. V gave up 0 bases and J gave up 14 bases, with 21 bases separating them. Germline assignment: CDR1 MGHRA and CDR2 YSYEKL. The CDR3: CASSQEKGTPRIPYF. As DNA, the CDR3 is TGCGCCAGCAGCCAAGAGAAAGGGACTCCAAGAATTCCGTATTTT.

This clone was found a few times. Other DNA variants within this sample encode the same CDR3. V gene TRBV5-1 combines with J gene TRBJ2-7, with D unclear. The CDR3 is 14 amino acids. V was shortened by 0 bases and J by 2 bases, with 9 bases between the two germline ends. The V gene's germline CDR1 is SGHRS and CDR2 YFSETQ. CDR3 bases: TGCGCCAGCAGCTTGGACGGGCAAACCTACGAGCAGTACTTC. Residues: CASSLDGQTYEQYF.

This rearrangement joins TRBV7-8 to TRBJ2-1, with TRBD2 identical over 8 bases. J gave up 3 bases and V 3 bases, and 10 bases lay outside the gene matches. The CDR3 runs to 17 residues. The germline V gene has CDR1 SGHVS and CDR2 FQNEAQ. CDR3 coding DNA: TGTGCCAGCAGCTTGGGCGGTCTAGCGGGTGTCTACAATGAGCAGTTCTTC. This gives the protein CASSLGGLAGVYNEQFF. The full variable domain, in which reference TRBV7-8 and TRBJ2-1 provide the parts outside the CDR3, is GAGVSQSPRYKVAKRGQDVALRCDPISGHVSLFWYQQALGQGPEFLTYFQNEAQLDKSGLPSDRFFAERPEGSVSTLKIQRTQQEDSAVYLCASSLGGLAGVYNEQFFGPGTRLTVL.

This chain joins TRBV5-4 and TRBJ1-2, with 9 bases lining up with TRBD1. The germline gives CDR1 SGHNT, CDR2 YYREEE (reference sequence). V lost 0 bases, J lost 7 bases, and 10 bases stayed unmatched. CDR3 length: 16 amino acids. CDR3 coding DNA: TGTGCCAGCAGCTTGGTGCGGGACAGGGAATGGGGTGGCTACACCTTC. It yields the protein CASSLVRDREWGGYTF.

The chain employs TRBV19 and TRBJ2-1; D is unresolved. CDR1 and CDR2 (germline): LNHDA, SQIVND (reference sequence). V dropped 3 bases and J dropped 13 bases, with 10 bases sitting between them. The CDR3 spans 11 residues. DNA for the CDR3: TGTGCCAGTAGTATTACCGAAAAACAGTTCTTC. Protein: CASSITEKQFF. Based on the CDR3 plus reference TRBV19 and TRBJ2-1, the full variable domain is DGGITQSPKYLFRKEGQNVTLSCEQNLNHDAMYWYRQDPGQGLRLIYYSQIVNDFQKGDIAEGYSVSREKKESFPLTVTSAQKNPTAFYLCASSITEKQFFGPGTRLTVL.

J is TRBJ2-2 and V is TRBV5-1; D is ambiguous. CDR3 length: 15 amino acids. V gave up 3 bases and J gave up 3 bases, with 12 bases separating them. Germline loops: CDR1 SGHRS, CDR2 YFSETQ. CDR3: CASSWQVADTGELFF. The CDR3, as DNA: TGCGCCAGCAGCTGGCAGGTGGCGGACACCGGGGAGCTGTTTTTT.

The gene calls are TRBV5-1 and TRBJ1-1; 8 bases align to TRBD1. The CDR3 is 14 residues long. CDR1 is SGHRS, CDR2 YFSETQ, per germline. The V and J ends lost 6 bases and 4 bases, in that order; junction bases with no gene match: 8. CDR3 sequence: CASTFTGGTTEAFF. CDR3 bases: TGCGCCAGCACCTTCACAGGGGGGACCACTGAAGCTTTCTTT.

This chain uses TRBV7-9 with TRBJ2-5; no firm D call. This CDR3 comprises 10 residues. In germline, CDR1 is SEHNR, CDR2 FQNEAQ (reference sequence). Trimming cost V 1 base and J 7 bases, with 1 base left between them. CDR3 nucleotides: TGTGCCAGCAGCTTAGGGACCCAGTACTTC. Translated: CASSLGTQYF.

This clone has just a few counts. For the CDR3, the DNA is TGTGCCAGCAGAGATCGGACTATTATAGAGACCCAGTACTTC. The encoded protein is CASRDRTIIETQYF. V and J are TRBV27 and TRBJ2-5; D perhaps matches TRBD2 (6 bases). The germline V gene has CDR1 MNHEY and CDR2 SMNVEV (reference sequence). The CDR3 has 14 amino acids. The V gene lost 6 bases and the J gene lost 4 bases, with 15 bases spanning the gap.

As DNA, the CDR3 is TGTGCCAGCAGCGCACTCGTAGGCCCCTACGAGCAGTACTTC. Translating it yields CASSALVGPYEQYF. This sequence joins TRBV7-2 and TRBJ2-7; D is unclear. Looked up from germline, CDR1 is SGHTA and CDR2 is FQGNSA. Trimming removed 5 bases from V and 2 bases from J, with 13 bases in between. The CDR3 runs to 14 residues.

This clone was counted only a few times. CDR3 protein: CASSEHQNTEAFF. DNA for the CDR3: TGTGCCAGCAGTGAGCACCAGAACACTGAAGCTTTCTTT. The chain couples TRBV28 to TRBJ1-1, with D unresolved. The CDR3 is made up of 13 amino acids. CDR1 MDHEN and CDR2 SYDVKM come from the germline V gene. V gave up 5 bases and J gave up 1 base, with 8 bases separating them.

This clone was seen only a few times. The J gene is TRBJ2-7, the V gene TRBV2, with 7 bases aligning to TRBD2. Losses at the gene ends were 5 bases for V and 7 bases for J; bases not matched to a gene: 11. The CDR3 consists of 14 residues. The V gene's germline CDR1 is SNHLY and CDR2 FYNNEI. This CDR3 reads CASSFQGTSEEQYF. The CDR3 bases are TGTGCCAGCAGTTTTCAAGGTACTAGCGAGGAGCAGTACTTC.

This rearrangement joins TRBV2 to TRBJ2-3; D is possibly TRBD2 (5 bases). The length of the CDR3 is 12 residues. Trimming took off 8 bases at V and 5 bases at J, with 11 bases between the two ends. CDR1 SNHLY and CDR2 FYNNEI come from the germline V gene. The CDR3 coding sequence is TGTGCCAGCCGACTAAGGCAAGATACGCAGTATTTT. Translated, it gives CASRLRQDTQYF. Full variable domain (outside the CDR3, taken from reference TRBV2 and TRBJ2-3): EPEVTQTPSHQVTQMGQEVILRCVPISNHLYFYWYRQILGQKVEFLVSFYNNEISEKSEIFDDQFSVERPDGSNFTLKIRSTKLEDSAMYFCASRLRQDTQYFGPGTRLTVL.

A few counts support this clone. This chain connects TRBV6-6 to TRBJ2-5, with D possibly matching TRBD2 (6 bases). The length of the CDR3 is 15 residues. Trimming left V 2 bases short and J 4 bases short, with 14 bases between. CDR1 is MNHNY and CDR2 is SVGAGI in the germline V gene (reference sequence). The CDR3 DNA follows: TGTGCCAGCAGTTACGCGGGGATACCGGGAGAGACCCAGTACTTC. Translating gives CASSYAGIPGETQYF.

The rearrangement joins TRBV28 to TRBJ1-2; TRBD1 might be the D (6 bases). V shed 6 bases and J shed 4 bases, with 12 bases lying between them. CDR1 and CDR2 from the germline V gene are MDHEN and SYDVKM. CDR3 length: 13 amino acids. The CDR3 DNA is TGTGCCAGCAGCGCAGGGGCAGGCTATGGCTACACCTTC. Its protein product is CASSAGAGYGYTF.

V usage is TRBV27 and J usage is TRBJ1-1, with TRBD1 matching 8 bases. CDR1 MNHEY and CDR2 SMNVEV come from the germline V gene (reference sequence). J lost 3 bases, V lost 3 bases, and 3 bases had no gene match. The CDR3 spans 14 residues. CDR3 protein: CASSFAGGYTEAFF. CDR3 nucleotide sequence: TGTGCCAGCAGTTTTGCAGGGGGCTACACTGAAGCTTTCTTT.

The rearrangement links TRBV15 to TRBJ2-7; 8 nucleotides line up with TRBD2. This CDR3 has 15 amino acids. Germline-derived CDR1 and CDR2 are LNHNV and YYDKDF (reference sequence). V was pared by 6 bases and J by 4 bases, with 11 bases of the junction left unmatched. CDR3 protein: CATSTNSGGGYEQYF. Written as DNA, the CDR3 is TGTGCCACCAGTACCAATAGTGGCGGGGGGTACGAGCAGTACTTC. The full variable domain, with the rest looked up from reference TRBV15 and TRBJ2-7, is DAMVIQNPRYQVTQFGKPVTLSCSQTLNHNVMYWYQQKSSQAPKLLFHYYDKDFNNEADTPDNFQSRRPNTSFCFLDIRSPGLGDTAMYLCATSTNSGGGYEQYFGPGTRLTVT.

This chain joins TRBV11-1 and TRBJ2-3; TRBD1 matches 8 bases. V shed 2 bases and J 4 bases; nucleotides not matched to a gene: 5. CDR1 SGHAT and CDR2 FQDESV come from the germline V gene (reference sequence). This CDR3 spans 15 amino acids. CDR3 residues: CASSLSDRGADTQYF. Here the CDR3 DNA reads TGTGCCAGCAGCTTAAGCGACAGGGGTGCAGATACGCAGTATTTT.